The 14 T cell receptor beta chains reported below all come from one sample, sequenced in a study of T cell responses to AZD1222 COVID-19 vaccine. Clones were read by immunoSEQ multiplex PCR, and TCRdb kept only the in-frame ones, dropping some. There are roughly 180,000 clones in the sample; 88% occur only once, and 0.45% to 0.55% lies in the top ten. This sample comprised peripheral blood, obtained on day 0 of AZD1222 vaccination. The receptor set was obtained from an adult in good health.

The V call is TRBV24-1, the J call TRBJ1-2, with 10 bases aligning to TRBD1. CDR1 is KGHDR and CDR2 is SFDVKD in the germline V gene. The CDR3 runs 16 residues. The junction had 8 bases not matched to a gene; V was cut back by 4 bases and J by 4 bases. CDR3 bases: TGTGCCACCAGTGACCCGACAGGGGGCGTCGGCTATGGCTACACCTTC. This translates into CATSDPTGGVGYGYTF.

This sequence joins TRBV9 and TRBJ1-5; D not resolved. CDR1 SGDLS and CDR2 YYNGEE come from the germline V gene. This CDR3 has 14 amino acids. Trimming stripped 3 bases from V and 1 base from J, with 8 bases between. CDR3 amino acids: CASSGSYSNQPQHF. The CDR3 bases are TGTGCCAGCAGCGGTTCTTACAGCAATCAGCCCCAGCATTTT.

This clone has a handful of counts. V and J are TRBV27 and TRBJ2-7; D may be TRBD1 (5 bases). CDR1 is MNHEY and CDR2 is SMNVEV in the germline V gene (reference sequence). The CDR3 is 13 amino acids. Trimming took 5 bases from V and 8 from J, leaving 16 bases between them. CDR3 region: CASSTTLVGQQYF. The CDR3 DNA follows: TGTGCCAGCAGTACTACGCTTGTGGGGCAGCAGTACTTC.

This sequence joins TRBV10-1 and TRBJ2-1; no clear D. This CDR3 has 14 amino acids. Trimming pared 2 bases from V and 5 bases from J, leaving 10 bases between. Germline-derived CDR1 and CDR2 are WNHNN and SYGVQD (reference sequence). CDR3 coding DNA: TGCGCCAGCAGTGAGCAGGTACTCGACAATGAGCAGTTCTTC. This gives the protein CASSEQVLDNEQFF.

The chain recombines TRBV5-6 with TRBJ2-7; D possibly corresponds to TRBD2 (5 bases). V was clipped by 4 bases and J by 3 bases, with 8 bases between them. There are 12 residues in the CDR3. CDR1 and CDR2 (germline): SGHDT, YYEEEE. Written as DNA, the CDR3 is TGTGCCAGCAGCGGTCGGGGCTACGAGCAGTACTTC. This translates into CASSGRGYEQYF.

This rearrangement joins TRBV25-1 to TRBJ1-5, with a tentative D call TRBD1 (5 bases). Trimming left V 1 base short and J 4 bases short, with 8 bases between. The CDR3 loop spans 14 amino acids. The germline V gene has CDR1 MGHDK and CDR2 SYGVNS. CDR3 amino acids: CASSELGGNQPQHF. CDR3 in DNA: TGTGCCAGCAGTGAATTGGGGGGAAATCAGCCCCAGCATTTT.

The chain joins TRBV19 to TRBJ1-1; D ambiguous. The CDR3 contains 13 residues. V dropped 3 bases and J dropped 11 bases, with 16 bases sitting between them. Germline V CDR1 and CDR2: LNHDA, SQIVND (reference sequence). The CDR3 reads CASSIGLQEFAFF. The CDR3 DNA is TGTGCCAGTAGTATCGGACTGCAGGAGTTCGCTTTCTTT.

The CDR3 sequence: CASSAQDRPNSPLHF. The CDR3 bases are TGTGCCAGCAGCGCTCAGGACAGACCTAATTCACCCCTCCACTTT. This chain links TRBV9 with TRBJ1-6; tentative D call: TRBD1 (6 bases). With 3 bases removed from V and 6 bases from J, the gap between germline ends came to 13 bases. Germline CDR1 SGDLS, CDR2 YYNGEE. The CDR3 runs to 15 residues.

The chain links TRBV3-1 (or the pseudogene TRBV3-2) to TRBJ1-2; no definite D call. The CDR3 spans 16 residues. The germline V and J ends were trimmed by 1 base and 3 bases, with 15 bases remaining between them. Germline CDR1 reads LGHDT; CDR2 reads YNNKEL (reference sequence). The DNA for the CDR3 is TGTGCCAGCAGCCAAGTTTCGGCTTGGCTTTACTATGGCTACACCTTC. Translation gives CASSQVSAWLYYGYTF.

This clone was counted only a few times. The CDR3 loop is CASSIRRQVSREKLFF. The CDR3 DNA is TGTGCCAGTAGTATCCGACGACAGGTATCTCGTGAAAAACTGTTTTTT. V usage is TRBV19 and J usage is TRBJ1-4; D may be TRBD1 (6 bases). The CDR3 totals 16 residues. Trimming took off 3 bases at V and 7 bases at J, with 18 bases between the two ends. CDR1 and CDR2 from the germline V gene are LNHDA and SQIVND (reference sequence).

The chain uses TRBV28 and TRBJ1-2, with D hard to call. The CDR3 covers 11 residues. CDR1 is MDHEN, CDR2 SYDVKM, per germline. V shed 4 bases and J shed 5 bases, with 5 bases lying between them. DNA for the CDR3: TGTGCCAGCAGTTGGACGTATGGCTACACCTTC. Translated, it gives CASSWTYGYTF.

A single count supports this clone. Written as DNA, the CDR3 is TGTGCCAGCAGGTCGTTAGCGGGAGGGACCAAAAACATTCAGTACTTC. Its translation is CASRSLAGGTKNIQYF. The V gene is TRBV27, the J gene TRBJ2-4; 11 bases are a match to TRBD2. There are 16 residues in the CDR3. J gave up 2 bases and V 6 bases, and 6 bases lay outside the gene matches. From germline, CDR1 is MNHEY and CDR2 SMNVEV (reference sequence).

The chain employs TRBV18 and TRBJ2-5; 11 positions match TRBD2. CDR3 length: 16 amino acids. The germline gives CDR1 KGHSH, CDR2 LQKENI. The junction had 10 bases not matched to a gene; V was cut back by 5 bases and J by 5 bases. Written as DNA, the CDR3 is TGTGCCAGCTCAACGTATAGCGGGAGGGCCGTGGAGACCCAGTACTTC. Protein sequence: CASSTYSGRAVETQYF.

The chain joins TRBV10-3 to TRBJ1-4; TRBD1 might be the D (6 bases). The V gene lost 10 bases and the J gene lost 0 bases, with 12 bases spanning the gap. CDR1 ENHRY and CDR2 SYGVKD come from the germline V gene. This CDR3 comprises 14 residues. The CDR3 is CASSGTTTNEKLFF. The CDR3 nucleotides are TGTGCCAGCAGCGGGACAACAACTAATGAAAAACTGTTTTTT.